One and the same sample provided the 12 T cell receptor beta chains below, sequenced in a study of blood T cell repertoires in COVID-19. The data were produced by immunoSEQ multiplex PCR, yet TCRdb's version contains in-frame clones alone and is incomplete. Of fewer than 300,000 clones detected, approximately 85% appear once; the ten largest clones hold roughly 4%. Sequenced material: PBMCs or T cells enriched from blood (not recorded which). The receptor set was obtained from a woman in her twenties or thirties who had recovered from COVID-19.

The chain links TRBV18 to TRBJ2-5; a weak D match, TRBD2 (6 bases). Germline values: CDR1 KGHSH, CDR2 LQKENI. The CDR3 totals 15 residues. V lost 1 base, J lost 5 bases, and 14 bases lay in between. Written as DNA, the CDR3 is TGTGCCAGCTCACCACATCCCGGAGGGCCCGAGACCCAGTACTTC. Amino acid sequence: CASSPHPGGPETQYF.

This clone has just one count. V and J are TRBV6-1 and TRBJ2-5, with a possible D match to TRBD2 (7 bases). V dropped 3 bases and J dropped 1 base, with 15 bases sitting between them. Germline V gene data show CDR1 as MNHNS and CDR2 as SASEGT. The CDR3 runs 16 residues. The CDR3 region is CASSDAWGGLQETQYF. The CDR3 nucleotides read TGTGCCAGCAGTGATGCTTGGGGGGGCCTCCAAGAGACCCAGTACTTC.

The gene calls are TRBV7-4 and TRBJ2-4, with D perhaps matching TRBD1 (9 bases). The CDR3 sequence is 20 residues long. Trimming removed 2 bases from V and 3 bases from J, with 26 bases in between. The germline gives CDR1 SGHVT, CDR2 SQSDAQ. CDR3 in DNA: TGTGCCAGCAGCTTATTCGCCGGGACAGGGTCTGCGGGAGGCAAAAACATTCAGTACTTC. As protein: CASSLFAGTGSAGGKNIQYF.

The chain combines TRBV5-1 with TRBJ2-7, with 11 bases that match TRBD1. The CDR3 contains 14 residues. V was pared by 2 bases and J by 5 bases, with 3 bases of the junction left unmatched. Germline-derived CDR1 and CDR2 are SGHRS and YFSETQ. CDR3 sequence: CASSFRDRGDEQYF. CDR3 sequence (DNA): TGCGCCAGCAGCTTCCGGGACAGGGGGGACGAGCAGTACTTC.

The chain recombines TRBV28 with TRBJ1-2; D gene ambiguous. The length of the CDR3 is 12 residues. V shed 5 bases and J shed 2 bases, with 6 bases lying between them. Germline V lookup: CDR1 MDHEN, CDR2 SYDVKM. The CDR3 spells CASSQRNYGYTF. The DNA for the CDR3 is TGTGCCAGCAGTCAGCGGAACTATGGCTACACCTTC.

V usage is TRBV28 and J usage is TRBJ1-5; D may be TRBD1 (5 bases). V lost 8 bases and J lost 7, with 18 bases in between. The CDR3 has 14 amino acids. CDR1 is MDHEN, CDR2 SYDVKM, per germline. The CDR3 DNA follows: TGTGCCAGCGGGGGGGGACCCAGGGAACAGCCCCAGCATTTT. Protein: CASGGGPREQPQHF.

This clone was detected once. V usage is TRBV19 and J usage is TRBJ2-3; no reliable D call. Trimming left V 4 bases short and J 0 bases short, with 11 bases between. Per germline, CDR1 LNHDA and CDR2 SQIVND (reference sequence). This CDR3 contains 15 residues. The DNA of the CDR3 is TGTGCCAGTAGTACCCCCCGGCGGAGCACAGATACGCAGTATTTT. Encoded protein: CASSTPRRSTDTQYF. The full variable domain, with the rest looked up from reference TRBV19 and TRBJ2-3, is DGGITQSPKYLFRKEGQNVTLSCEQNLNHDAMYWYRQDPGQGLRLIYYSQIVNDFQKGDIAEGYSVSREKKESFPLTVTSAQKNPTAFYLCASSTPRRSTDTQYFGPGTRLTVL.

J is TRBJ2-2 and V is TRBV6-5, with D perhaps TRBD1 (5 bases). Trimming stripped 6 bases from V and 0 bases from J, with 8 bases between. The CDR3 has 14 amino acids. In germline, CDR1 is MNHEY, CDR2 SVGAGI. CDR3 amino acids: CASSDSTNTGELFF. Written as DNA, the CDR3 is TGTGCCAGCAGCGACAGCACGAACACCGGGGAGCTGTTTTTT.

The chain combines TRBV28 with TRBJ1-1; D is possibly TRBD1 (6 bases). The CDR3 extends over 15 amino acids. V lost 6 bases and J lost 4, with 18 bases in between. The germline gives CDR1 MDHEN, CDR2 SYDVKM. CDR3 nucleotide sequence: TGTGCCAGCAGCATAGGGTCGCGGGGGGCCACTGAAGCTTTCTTT. It translates to CASSIGSRGATEAFF.

This clone has only a few counts. The V and J genes are TRBV9 and TRBJ2-7; TRBD2 matches 14 bases. Germline V gives CDR1 SGDLS, CDR2 YYNGEE. The junction had 1 base not matched to a gene; V was cut back by 0 bases and J by 5 bases. This CDR3 is 15 amino acids long. The CDR3 is CASSVVGLAGDEQYF. DNA of the CDR3: TGTGCCAGCAGCGTAGTGGGACTAGCGGGAGACGAGCAGTACTTC.

The chain links TRBV12-5 to TRBJ1-4; D gene ambiguous. Trimming shortened V by 0 bases and J by 0 bases, and 8 bases separated the two germline ends. Germline V gene sequence: CDR1 LGHNT, CDR2 FRNRAP. The CDR3 is 16 residues long. The CDR3: CASGLVGVATNEKLFF. DNA of the CDR3: TGTGCTAGTGGTTTGGTGGGAGTTGCAACTAATGAAAAACTGTTTTTT.

V is TRBV3-1 (or the pseudogene TRBV3-2) and J is TRBJ1-2; TRBD1 is a possible D gene (5 bases). Looked up from germline, CDR1 is LGHDT and CDR2 is YNNKEL (reference sequence). V lost 1 base to trimming and J lost 8 bases, with 17 bases between them. The CDR3 has 15 amino acids. The CDR3 nucleotides read TGTGCCAGCAGCCAAGTGGGACGGGAGTTGGGGGGCTACACCTTC. Translated, it gives CASSQVGRELGGYTF.